The 30 T cell receptor beta chains presented below share a single source sample, sequenced in a study of tissue T cells after allogeneic stem cell transplantation. The method was immunoSEQ multiplex PCR; TCRdb's version includes in-frame clones alone and lacks a portion of them. This repertoire shows around 5,000 clones, around 45% found once; its top ten account for approximately 15%. Regarding time point: mouse harvest day 14 after allogeneic transplant. The graft held 10^6 splenic CD5+ T cells and 10^7 T-cell-depleted bone marrow cells. Specimen: gut tissue. The source of these receptors is a female BALB/c mouse given C57BL/6 T cells with graft-versus-host disease after an allogeneic hematopoietic cell transplant.

In its sample, this clone was seen a few times. All gene names here are mouse names. The read comes to an end 1 residue before the CDR3 does, leaving the germline J gene to fill in the end. This chain connects TRBV13-3 to TRBJ1-1, with D tentatively TRBD1 (5 bases). This CDR3 has 14 residues. Between the trimmed V and J ends, which lost 1 base and 0 bases, there was a span of 7 bases. Germline loops: CDR1 NNHDY, CDR2 SYVADS. CDR3 residues: CASSDRGANTEVFF. The CDR3 bases that were read are TGTGCCAGCAGTGATCGGGGGGCAAACACAGAAGTCTTC.

This clone is judged medium-sized. Gene labels here are mouse ones. The read ends 1 residue early relative to the CDR3; the germline J gene fills the gap. V and J are TRBV20 and TRBJ2-5; D gene ambiguous. Per germline, CDR1 GFQATS and CDR2 STVNSAI. The CDR3 consists of 13 residues. V was pared by 0 bases and J by 0 bases, with 4 bases between. This CDR3 is CGAREVNQDTQYF. The CDR3 bases that were read are TGTGGTGCTAGGGAGGTTAACCAAGACACCCAGTAC. Combining the CDR3 with reference TRBV20 and TRBJ2-5 gives the whole variable domain GALVYQYPRRTICKSGTSMRMECQAVGFQATSVAWYRQSPQKTFELIALSTVNSAIKYEQNFTQEKFPISHPNLSFSSMTVLNAYLEDRGLYLCGAREVNQDTQYFGPGTRLLVL.

As concerns this clone: Genes and germline come from the mouse. The sequenced fragment ends 1 residue before the CDR3 boundary, so the rest is inferred from the germline J gene. The genes are TRBV31 and TRBJ2-1, with 7 bases aligning to TRBD2. CDR1 is GKSSPN and CDR2 is SITVG in the germline V gene. V lost 1 base, J lost 0 bases, and 3 bases stayed unmatched. This CDR3 comprises 15 residues. CDR3 bases read: TGTGCCTGGAGTCGACTGGGAGATAACTATGCTGAGCAGTTC. This translates into CAWSRLGDNYAEQF. The whole CDR3 reads CAWSRLGDNYAEQFF.

This clone was detected a few times. Any gene name here is a mouse gene name. The observed sequence ends 1 residue before the CDR3 terminus, with the missing tail filled in from the germline J gene. The chain carries TRBV20 and TRBJ2-1; 8 bases fit TRBD2. Trimming removed 5 bases from V and 1 base from J; junction bases left unmatched: 1. Germline V CDR1 and CDR2: GFQATS, STVNSAI. The CDR3 has 13 amino acids. This CDR3 is CGAGGANYAEQFF. The DNA read from the CDR3 is TGTGGTGCTGGGGGGGCAAACTATGCTGAGCAGTTC.

Points on this clone: The gene names given are mouse names. The read is 1 residue too short to cover the CDR3 end, so that end is filled in from the germline J gene. V usage is TRBV3 and J usage is TRBJ2-3; TRBD2 might be the D (6 bases). Germline V gene sequence: CDR1 SNHLY, CDR2 FYNGKV (reference sequence). The CDR3 runs to 15 residues. V was cut by 1 base and J by 0 bases, with 8 bases left in between. The CDR3 region is CASSLVGTSAETLYF. The DNA read from the CDR3 is TGTGCCAGCAGCTTAGTCGGGACTAGTGCAGAAACGCTGTAT.

Worth noting for this clone: Mismatch with germline at one junction end may stem from a read error. The gene names here belong to mouse. The CDR3 is CASSLGQNRAPLF. CDR3 DNA (partial): TGTGCCAGCTCCCTGGGACAGAACCGGGCTCCGCTT. This sequence joins TRBV12-2 and TRBJ1-5; the match to TRBD1 covers 7 bases. The observed sequence ends 1 residue before the CDR3 terminus, with the missing tail filled in from the germline J gene. The germline V gene encodes CDR1 SGHLS and CDR2 HYDKME. There are 13 residues in the CDR3. Full variable domain (outside the CDR3, taken from reference TRBV12-2 and TRBJ1-5): NSGVVQSPRYIIKGKGERSILKCIPISGHLSVAWYQQTQGQELKFFIQHYDKMERDKGNLPSRFSVQQFDDYHSEMNMSALELEDSAVYFCASSLGQNRAPLFGEGTRLSVL.

This clone was seen a few times. All gene names here are mouse names. The read terminates 1 residue before the CDR3 end, so the remaining end is supplied by the germline J gene. The gene calls are TRBV3 and TRBJ2-1; D perhaps matches TRBD2 (6 bases). This CDR3 has 15 amino acids. CDR1 is SNHLY and CDR2 is FYNGKV in the germline V gene (reference sequence). V shed 1 base and J shed 0 bases, with 7 bases lying between them. This CDR3 reads CASSLELGNYAEQFF. CDR3 DNA, as far as it was read: TGTGCCAGCAGCTTAGAACTGGGTAACTATGCTGAGCAGTTC. The whole variable domain, filled in from reference TRBV3 and TRBJ2-1, reads GPKVLQIPSHQIIDMGQMVTLNCDPVSNHLYFYWYKQILGQQMEFLVNFYNGKVMEKSKLFKDQFSVERPDGSYFTLKIQPTALEDSAVYFCASSLELGNYAEQFFGPGTRLTVL.

Relative to its sample, this clone is large. The listed genes are named as in mouse. The CDR3 is cut off 1 residue early in the read; its end comes from the germline J gene. The genes are TRBV1 and TRBJ2-2; D is ambiguous. The V gene lost 0 bases and the J gene lost 6 bases, with 11 bases spanning the gap. The CDR3 sequence is 15 residues long. From germline, CDR1 is NSQYPW and CDR2 LRSPGD (reference sequence). The CDR3: CTCSADQRVAGQLYF. The DNA read from the CDR3 is TGCACCTGCAGTGCAGATCAGAGGGTAGCCGGGCAGCTCTAC.

About this clone itself: Mouse gene names apply. The DNA ends 1 residue before the CDR3 does, and the rest of the CDR3 is filled in from the germline J gene. Within the sample, other DNA sequences also encode this same CDR3. The J gene is TRBJ2-5, the V gene TRBV26, with D perhaps TRBD1 (5 bases). CDR1 and CDR2 (germline): KGHPV, FQNQEV (reference sequence). The CDR3 is 13 amino acids. V lost 2 bases to trimming and J lost 6 bases, with 9 bases between them. CDR3 loop: CASSLQGADTQYF. CDR3 DNA, as far as it was read: TGTGCCAGCAGTCTGCAGGGCGCGGACACCCAGTAC.

Concerning this clone: Here the gene names and germline are mouse. From the germline J gene comes the end of the CDR3, since the read stops 1 residue before it. The V and J genes are TRBV13-3 and TRBJ2-7, with 7 nucleotides matching TRBD1. The trim removed 2 bases at V and 6 bases at J, leaving 8 bases unmatched. The CDR3 covers 14 residues. The germline CDR1 and CDR2 sequences are NNHDY and SYVADS. The CDR3 is CASSEGDREGEQYF. The part of the CDR3 DNA that was read is TGTGCCAGCAGTGAAGGAGACAGGGAGGGTGAACAGTAC.

With regard to this clone: Gene names are mouse gene names. The observed sequence ends 1 residue before the CDR3 terminus, with the missing tail filled in from the germline J gene. The J gene is TRBJ2-7, the V gene TRBV3; a weak D match, TRBD1 (6 bases). This CDR3 region has 14 residues. The V end was cut by 0 bases, the J end by 4 bases, with 10 bases between. The germline V gene encodes CDR1 SNHLY and CDR2 FYNGKV (reference sequence). Incomplete CDR3 DNA: TGTGCCAGCAGCTTAGCGCAGGGGAAATATGAACAGTAC. Its protein product is CASSLAQGKYEQY. The CDR3 in full is CASSLAQGKYEQYF.

This clone was counted only a few times. Gene names are the mouse ones. The read finishes 1 residue shy of the CDR3 end, and the germline J gene is used to complete it. The chain recombines TRBV13-3 with TRBJ2-7; D may be TRBD1 (5 bases). This CDR3 contains 13 residues. Germline CDR1 NNHDY, CDR2 SYVADS. V lost 4 bases and J 0 bases, leaving 8 bases between the germline ends. CDR3 residues: CASSLTASYEQYF. The CDR3 DNA, read in part, is TGTGCCAGCAGTCTGACAGCCTCCTATGAACAGTAC.

Concerning this clone itself: Germline and genes here are mouse. The read terminates 1 residue ahead of where the CDR3 ends, so the germline J gene completes it. The chain is built from TRBV3 and TRBJ2-4, with a weak D call TRBD1 (6 bases). The CDR3 is made up of 14 amino acids. The V end lost 3 bases, the J end lost 3 bases, and 10 bases lay between the germline ends. Germline V gene data show CDR1 as SNHLY and CDR2 as FYNGKV (reference sequence). This CDR3 is CASSLGRGQNTLYF. The sequenced CDR3 bases are TGTGCCAGCAGCTTGGGCAGGGGACAAAACACCTTGTAC.

Details on this clone: These gene names are mouse names. The read falls 1 residue short of the CDR3 end, and the missing part is taken from the germline J gene. The chain has TRBV17 and TRBJ2-3, with 9 bases matching TRBD1. The CDR3 runs to 16 residues. Trimming cost V 3 bases and J 4 bases; bases outside gene matches: 8. Germline V lookup: CDR1 MNHDT, CDR2 YYDKIL. CDR3 DNA (partial): TGTGCTAGCAGTAGTGCTCCGGGACAGGGTCCAGAAACGCTGTAT. Translated: CASSSAPGQGPETLY. In full, the CDR3 is CASSSAPGQGPETLYF.

A word on this clone: Germline and genes here are mouse. Read coverage stops 1 residue before the CDR3 terminus; the germline J gene supplies the remainder. The V and J genes are TRBV3 and TRBJ2-1; D is possibly TRBD1 or TRBD2 (6 bases each). Trimming pared 2 bases from V and 6 bases from J, leaving 8 bases between. The CDR3 sequence is 13 residues long. The germline V gene has CDR1 SNHLY and CDR2 FYNGKV (reference sequence). CDR3: CASSLRGVAEQFF. The sequenced CDR3 bases are TGTGCCAGCAGCTTAAGGGGGGTTGCTGAGCAGTTC.

This clone was recorded only once. The germline and genes are mouse ones. The read finishes 1 residue shy of the CDR3 end, and the germline J gene is used to complete it. The V gene is TRBV26, the J gene TRBJ1-1; D remains unclear. Per the germline V gene, CDR1 is KGHPV and CDR2 is FQNQEV (reference sequence). There are 11 residues in the CDR3. Trimming cost V 3 bases and J 3 bases, with 2 bases left between them. The sequenced CDR3 bases are TGTGCCAGCAGTCTTCACACAGAAGTCTTC. It is translated as CASSLHTEVF. Given in full, the CDR3 is CASSLHTEVFF.

Regarding this clone: Germline and genes: mouse. The read ends 1 residue shy of where the CDR3 ends; the end is completed using the germline J gene. V is TRBV12-1 and J is TRBJ2-2; 9 bases agree with TRBD1. The junction had 3 bases not matched to a gene; V was cut back by 4 bases and J by 4 bases. Germline V CDR1 and CDR2: SGHSN, HYEKVE. The CDR3 spans 14 residues. CDR3 loop: CASSGDRATGQLYF. CDR3 DNA, as far as it was read: TGTGCCAGCTCGGGGGACAGGGCCACCGGGCAGCTCTAC.

A word on this clone: Each gene name is a mouse one. The sequence runs out 1 residue before the end of the CDR3; the remainder is reconstructed from the germline J gene. The V gene is TRBV2, the J gene TRBJ2-2; D gene uncertain. V lost 0 bases and J 0 bases, leaving 8 bases between the germline ends. The CDR3 has 16 residues. Germline V lookup: CDR1 LGHNA, CDR2 YSYQKL. The sequenced CDR3 bases are TGTGCCAGCAGCCAAGAATGGCAGTCAAACACCGGGCAGCTCTAC. Its protein is CASSQEWQSNTGQLY. In full, the CDR3 is CASSQEWQSNTGQLYF. Full variable domain (remainder filled in from reference TRBV2 and TRBJ2-2): DPKIIQKPKYLVAVTGSEKILICEQYLGHNAMYWYRQSAKKPLEFMFSYSYQKLMDNQTASSRFQPQSSKKNHLDLQITALKPDDSATYFCASSQEWQSNTGQLYFGEGSKLTVL.

A word on this clone: Genes and germline come from the mouse. Sequencing ends 1 residue short of the CDR3 end; the germline J gene provides the rest. The rearrangement links TRBV26 to TRBJ2-7; 10 bases align to TRBD1. The CDR3 length is 13 residues. The germline CDR1 and CDR2 sequences are KGHPV and FQNQEV (reference sequence). With V trimmed by 6 bases and J by 6 bases, 5 bases remained unmatched. The CDR3 protein is CASSRQGAGEQYF. The CDR3 DNA, read in part, is TGTGCCAGCAGCCGACAGGGGGCCGGTGAACAGTAC.

About this clone: Gene names follow the mouse nomenclature. The sequence runs out 1 residue before the end of the CDR3; the remainder is reconstructed from the germline J gene. The rearrangement links TRBV3 to TRBJ2-4; D not resolved. Germline V gene sequence: CDR1 SNHLY, CDR2 FYNGKV (reference sequence). CDR3 length: 14 amino acids. Trimming cost V 3 bases and J 0 bases, with 7 bases left between them. The CDR3 loop is CASSLRESQNTLYF. Incomplete CDR3 DNA: TGTGCCAGCAGCTTGAGGGAGAGTCAAAACACCTTGTAC.

Remarks on this clone: Any gene name here is a mouse gene name. The read finishes 1 residue shy of the CDR3 end, and the germline J gene is used to complete it. The V and J genes are TRBV13-2 and TRBJ2-5; TRBD2 aligns across 12 bases. CDR1 is NNHNN and CDR2 is SYGAGS in the germline V gene (reference sequence). V trimming: 4 bases; J trimming: 3 bases; junction bases outside the gene matches: 6. The CDR3 extends over 16 amino acids. The covered CDR3 bases are TGTGCCAGCGGTCGAGACTGGGGGGGCGGACAAGACACCCAGTAC. Translating it yields CASGRDWGGGQDTQY. The CDR3 in its entirety is CASGRDWGGGQDTQYF.

This clone was seen a few times. Gene names follow the mouse nomenclature. The read terminates 1 residue ahead of where the CDR3 ends, so the germline J gene completes it. This rearrangement joins TRBV12-1 to TRBJ1-1, with TRBD1 as a possible D gene (6 bases). This CDR3 has 15 amino acids. CDR1 is SGHSN, CDR2 HYEKVE, per germline. V gave up 0 bases and J gave up 3 bases, with 13 bases separating them. The CDR3 region is CASSLGGGAYTEVFF. CDR3 DNA (partial): TGTGCCAGCTCTCTCGGAGGGGGGGCTTACACAGAAGTCTTC.

The table lists this clone with a few counts. The gene names here belong to mouse. The missing CDR3 end, 1 residue past where the read stops, is filled in from the germline J gene. This chain connects TRBV12-2 to TRBJ2-5; 10 bases align to TRBD2. Looked up from germline, CDR1 is SGHLS and CDR2 is HYDKME. V lost 0 bases, J lost 2 bases, and 4 bases stayed unmatched. The length of the CDR3 is 16 residues. This chain's CDR3 is CASSLGWGGGQDTQYF. CDR3 bases read: TGTGCCAGCTCTCTCGGCTGGGGGGGCGGCCAAGACACCCAGTAC.

With regard to this clone: Any gene name here is a mouse gene name. The sequence runs out 1 residue before the end of the CDR3; the remainder is reconstructed from the germline J gene. This chain connects TRBV16 to TRBJ1-4; TRBD1 is a possible D gene (6 bases). Germline loops: CDR1 SGHSA, CDR2 FRNQAP. Trimming removed 2 bases at V and 3 bases at J, with 7 bases between. This CDR3 has 14 residues. The CDR3 here is CASSLKGANERLFF. The CDR3 bases that were read are TGTGCAAGCAGCTTAAAGGGGGCCAACGAAAGATTATTT.

On this clone itself: Germline and genes here are mouse. The read ends 1 residue shy of where the CDR3 ends; the end is completed using the germline J gene. V is TRBV26 and J is TRBJ2-5; 7 nucleotides align to TRBD2. Germline assignment: CDR1 KGHPV and CDR2 FQNQEV (reference sequence). Trimming removed 3 bases from V and 4 bases from J; junction bases left unmatched: 1. CDR3 size: 13 residues. Incomplete CDR3 DNA: TGTGCCAGCAGTCTCCTGGGGGAAGACACCCAGTAC. Translating it yields CASSLLGEDTQY. The full CDR3 reads CASSLLGEDTQYF. The whole variable domain, filled in from reference TRBV26 and TRBJ2-5, reads NSKVIQTPRYLVKGQGQKAKMRCIPEKGHPVVFWYQQNKNNEFKFLINFQNQEVLQQIDMTEKRFSAECPSNSPCSLEIQSSEAGDSALYLCASSLLGEDTQYFGPGTRLLVL.

This clone was observed a few times. Gene names refer to mouse genes. The observed sequence ends 1 residue before the CDR3 terminus, with the missing tail filled in from the germline J gene. This rearrangement joins TRBV26 to TRBJ1-2; unclear D gene. Germline CDR1 KGHPV, CDR2 FQNQEV (reference sequence). The CDR3 loop spans 12 amino acids. Trimming cost V 2 bases and J 3 bases, with 4 bases left between them. The CDR3 sequence: CASSLGHSDYTF. Partial CDR3 DNA: TGTGCCAGCAGTCTGGGACACTCCGACTACACC.

Worth noting for this clone: Gene names denote mouse genes. Sequencing ends 1 residue short of the CDR3 end; the germline J gene provides the rest. The V and J genes are TRBV23 and TRBJ2-7; TRBD1 is taken as the D call from the table, unchecked against the DNA. Per germline, CDR1 KGHTA and CDR2 FQNQQP. This CDR3 has 13 residues. This chain's CDR3 is CSSSQSPGGEQYF. CDR3 bases read: TGCTCCAGCAGTCAATCGCCAGGGGGAGAACAGTAC.

Remarks on this clone: Genes here carry mouse names. The CDR3 loop is CASSLGQGAYNSPLYF. CDR3 DNA, as far as it was read: TGTGCCAGCAGCTTGGGACAGGGGGCTTATAATTCGCCCCTCTAC. The V call is TRBV19, the J call TRBJ1-6, with 12 bases aligning to TRBD1. The read terminates 1 residue ahead of where the CDR3 ends, so the germline J gene completes it. TRBJ1-6 carries the ORF label, with uncertain function. The CDR3 consists of 16 residues. Germline-derived CDR1 and CDR2 are FNHDT and SITEND (reference sequence). Trimming took 5 bases from V and 4 from J; bases not matched to a gene: 4.

In regard to this clone: Any gene name here is a mouse gene name. The sequence runs out 1 residue before the end of the CDR3; the remainder is reconstructed from the germline J gene. The rearrangement joins TRBV23 to TRBJ2-3; the table's D gene call, TRBD2, was not cross checked with the DNA. Germline V CDR1 and CDR2: KGHTA, FQNQQP. CDR3 length: 14 amino acids. The CDR3 protein is CSSSRGGSAETLYF. The CDR3 DNA, read in part, is TGCTCCAGCAGTCGGGGGGGTAGTGCAGAAACGCTGTAT.

This clone was seen a few times. Gene names follow the mouse nomenclature. The DNA ends 1 residue before the CDR3 does, and the rest of the CDR3 is filled in from the germline J gene. The rearrangement uses TRBV12-2 and TRBJ2-7; perhaps TRBD2 as D (6 bases). Per the germline V gene, CDR1 is SGHLS and CDR2 is HYDKME. The V gene lost 4 bases and the J gene lost 3 bases, with 12 bases spanning the gap. The CDR3 spans 13 residues. The CDR3 spells CASSHRDYYEQYF. CDR3 DNA (partial): TGTGCCAGCTCGCACCGGGACTACTATGAACAGTAC.